These T cell receptor beta chains were read from a single sample in a study of blood T cells in healthy people across ages. TCRdb analysed the 5' RACE reads with MiXCR anew, one entry per CDR3 protein. This sample has about 1.1 million distinct CDR3 sequences, with approximately 38% found just once. The sequencing input was blood. Receptor source: a man younger than 30 in good health. CDR3s include the opening cysteine and the closing phenylalanine or tryptophan. A D gene is named only where the DNA matches it firmly. A clone size is listed for some rows: how often the clone was seen (once, few, many), or a class if it is expanded.

TRBV20-1	TRBJ1-1	-	-	CSARVQPDTEAFF	TGCAGTGCTAGAGTGCAGCCAGACACTGAAGCTTTCTTT
TRBV4-2	TRBJ2-5	-	-	CASSLYAGATQETQVF	TGTGCCAGCAGCCTATATGCGGGGGCCACACAAGAGACCCAGGTCTTC
TRBV5-5	TRBJ2-3	-	few	CASSLARLTQITDTQYF	TGTGCCAGCAGCTTGGCCAGACTCACGCAAATCACAGATACGCAGTATTTT
TRBV21-1	TRBJ1-2	-	-	CASSISSYRRVNYGYTF	TGTGCCAGCAGCATATCTTCCTACAGAAGGGTAAACTATGGCTACACCTTC
TRBV2	TRBJ2-1	-	few	CASSEERQGEQFF	TGTGCCAGCAGTGAGGAGCGCCAAGGGGAGCAGTTCTTC
TRBV10-3	TRBJ1-5	-	-	CAITPTEHQPQHF	TGTGCCATCACCCCGACGGAGCATCAGCCCCAGCATTTT
TRBV20-1	TRBJ2-5	-	few	CSASEGGETQYF	TGCAGTGCTAGTGAGGGGGGTGAGACCCAGTACTTC
TRBV18	TRBJ1-2	-	-	CASSPVQGLGYTF	TGTGCCAGCTCACCGGTCCAGGGTCTAGGCTACACCTTC
TRBV12-3/TRBV12-4	TRBJ1-2	TRBD1	-	CASSLGRGSLGGYTF	TGTGCCAGCAGTTTAGGCAGGGGGAGCCTTGGGGGCTACACCTTC
TRBV10-3	TRBJ2-5	-	-	CAISRVNFQGTQYF	TGTGCCATCAGCCGGGTAAACTTCCAAGGGACCCAGTACTTC
TRBV7-3	TRBJ2-2	TRBD1	-	CASSQTGTGSGELFF	TGTGCCAGCAGTCAAACCGGGACAGGGTCCGGGGAGCTGTTTTTT
TRBV6-5	TRBJ2-2	-	-	CASSNTNGELFF	TGTGCCAGCAGCAACACTAACGGGGAGCTGTTTTTT
TRBV7-2	TRBJ1-4	TRBD1	-	CASSNTGTGGGGKLFF	TGTGCCAGCAGCAATACCGGGACAGGGGGCGGCGGAAAACTGTTTTTT
TRBV7-9	TRBJ1-6	TRBD1	-	CASKGQGADNSPPHF	TGTGCCAGCAAAGGACAGGGGGCCGATAATTCACCCCCCCACTTT
TRBV4-2	TRBJ2-7	-	-	CASSQELVGYEQYF	TGTGCCAGCAGCCAAGAGCTTGTAGGATACGAGCAGTACTTC
TRBV29-1	TRBJ1-2	TRBD1	few	CSVEAQGAWYGYTF	TGCAGCGTTGAAGCACAGGGGGCCTGGTATGGCTACACCTTC
TRBV28	TRBJ1-1	TRBD1	-	CASSPETGRNTEAFF	TGTGCCAGCAGTCCAGAGACAGGGCGGAACACTGAAGCTTTCTTT
TRBV7-2	TRBJ1-1	TRBD1	-	CASSLRGRRLNTEAFF	TGTGCCAGCAGCTTAAGGGGGCGGCGGCTGAACACTGAAGCTTTCTTT
TRBV5-5	TRBJ1-4	-	-	CASSLAGGSRNEKLFF	TGTGCCAGCAGCTTGGCGGGGGGCAGCAGAAATGAAAAACTGTTTTTT
TRBV10-3	TRBJ2-1	-	-	CAISVGTLRNEQFF	TGTGCCATCAGTGTCGGGACTCTCCGTAATGAGCAGTTCTTC
TRBV5-1	TRBJ1-4	-	-	CASSDRRRGKEKLFF	TGCGCCAGCAGCGATAGACGGAGAGGGAAGGAAAAACTGTTTTTT
TRBV20-1	TRBJ1-5	-	few	CSGQTSNQPQHF	TGCAGTGGGCAGACTAGCAATCAGCCCCAGCATTTT
TRBV10-3	TRBJ2-1	TRBD2	many	CAISDNNGTSYPEQFF	TGTGCCATCAGTGACAACAATGGGACTAGTTATCCTGAGCAGTTCTTC
TRBV6-1	TRBJ2-2	-	once	CASGEGIMGVLFF	TGTGCCAGCGGTGAGGGGATAATGGGGGTGCTGTTTTTT
TRBV6-5	TRBJ2-7	-	-	CASSDSGRGEQYF	TGTGCCAGCAGTGACTCCGGCAGAGGCGAGCAGTACTTC
TRBV24-1	TRBJ2-7	-	-	CATSDLGADEQYF	TGTGCCACCAGTGATTTGGGGGCGGACGAGCAGTACTTC
TRBV20-1	TRBJ2-2	-	-	CSARDPPTGTGELFF	TGCAGTGCTAGAGATCCCCCGACGGGCACCGGGGAGCTGTTTTTT
TRBV25-1	TRBJ1-6	-	few	CASSEPFGGLYNSPLHF	TGTGCCAGCAGTGAGCCCTTCGGGGGGCTGTATAATTCACCCCTCCACTTT
TRBV6-5	TRBJ1-4	TRBD1	few	CASSSDREGEKLFF	TGTGCCAGCAGTTCGGACAGGGAAGGGGAAAAACTGTTTTTT
TRBV4-1	TRBJ2-7	TRBD1	-	CASSQEQGAYEQYF	TGCGCCAGCAGCCAAGAACAGGGGGCCTACGAGCAGTACTTC
TRBV4-3	TRBJ1-5	-	-	CASSQEVRTNQPQHF	TGCGCCAGCAGCCAAGAGGTTCGGACCAATCAGCCCCAGCATTTT
TRBV10-3	TRBJ1-1	-	-	CAIKAGVNTEAFF	TGTGCCATCAAAGCAGGAGTGAACACTGAAGCTTTCTTT
TRBV5-1	TRBJ1-2	TRBD1	-	CASSLEQGVYGYTF	TGCGCCAGCAGCTTGGAACAGGGGGTATATGGCTACACCTTC
TRBV29-1	TRBJ2-2	-	once	CSVEDTGTGELFF	TGCAGCGTTGAAGACACAGGGACCGGGGAGCTGTTTTTT
TRBV25-1	TRBJ2-5	-	-	CASSEWAETQYF	TGTGCCAGCAGTGAATGGGCAGAGACCCAGTACTTC
TRBV5-5	TRBJ1-1	TRBD1	few	CASSFDQGGNEAFF	TGTGCCAGCAGCTTTGACCAGGGGGGCAATGAAGCTTTCTTT
TRBV6-5	TRBJ2-5	-	-	CASRRLDEQYF	TGTGCCAGCCGACGTCTCGATGAGCAGTACTTC
TRBV28	TRBJ1-5	-	once	CASSLLRVSGNQPQHF	TGTGCCAGCAGTTTGCTTAGGGTTTCGGGCAATCAGCCCCAGCATTTT
TRBV20-1	TRBJ2-5	-	many	CSADDSDQETQYF	TGCAGTGCTGACGACAGTGACCAAGAGACCCAGTACTTC
TRBV7-9	TRBJ2-7	-	few	CASSASDYEQYF	TGTGCCAGCAGTGCTAGCGACTACGAGCAGTACTTC
TRBV4-2	TRBJ1-5	-	-	CASSRGPTVNSNQPRHF	TGTGCCAGCAGCCGCGGACCTACAGTAAACAGCAATCAGCCCCGGCATTTT
TRBV4-3	TRBJ1-4	-	-	CASSQGVSGNEKLFF	TGCGCCAGCAGCCAAGGCGTATCGGGTAATGAAAAACTGTTTTTT
TRBV20-1	TRBJ1-5	-	-	CSARKASQPQHF	TGCAGTGCTAGAAAAGCTTCCCAGCCCCAGCATTTT
TRBV7-9	TRBJ2-1	-	-	CASSLSLTSYNEQFF	TGTGCCAGCAGCCTAAGCCTCACCTCCTACAATGAGCAGTTCTTC
TRBV4-2	TRBJ1-5	-	-	CASSQGSGEGNQPQHF	TGTGCCAGCAGCCAAGGTTCGGGGGAGGGCAATCAGCCCCAGCATTTT
TRBV12-3/TRBV12-4	TRBJ2-5	TRBD2	-	CASSVLAGSETQYF	TGTGCCAGCAGCGTTTTAGCGGGGTCAGAGACCCAGTACTTC
TRBV27	TRBJ2-5	TRBD1	few	CASSYRDREGETQYF	TGTGCCAGCAGTTACCGGGACAGGGAAGGGGAGACCCAGTACTTC
TRBV5-1	TRBJ2-3	TRBD2	-	CATRGTSGATDTQYF	TGCGCCACCCGAGGGACTAGCGGGGCAACAGATACGCAGTATTTT
TRBV7-2	TRBJ2-1	TRBD2	-	CASSLASGESSYNEQFF	TGTGCCAGCAGCTTAGCGAGCGGGGAGAGCTCCTACAATGAGCAGTTCTTC
TRBV5-1	TRBJ2-7	TRBD1	-	CASSIGQGPYNEQYF	TGCGCCAGCAGCATCGGACAGGGCCCCTACAATGAGCAGTACTTC
TRBV6-2/TRBV6-3	TRBJ1-1	-	-	CASSLSWVVAFF	TGTGCCAGCAGCCTCTCGTGGGTAGTGGCTTTCTTT
TRBV28	TRBJ2-4	-	-	CASSVGRVTEQYF	TGTGCCAGCAGTGTAGGACGAGTGACTGAGCAGTACTTC